These 22 T cell receptor beta chains originate from one sample sequenced in a study of cytomegalovirus exposure and HLA in healthy donors. The primer mix had 60 Vbeta and 13 Jbeta primers. The method was immunoSEQ multiplex PCR; TCRdb's version includes in-frame clones alone and lacks a portion of them. The top ten clones hold less than 2% of a sample with roughly 120,000 clones, approximately 86% of them seen once. The sequenced sample consisted of PBMCs. These receptors came from a man aged 35 to 55 in good health and CMV-seronegative.

The rearrangement links TRBV5-4 to TRBJ2-5, with 10 bases identical to TRBD2. This CDR3 spans 16 amino acids. Trimming at V came to 3 bases and at J to 2 bases, leaving 7 bases not matched to a gene. CDR1 and CDR2 (germline): SGHNT, YYREEE (reference sequence). The CDR3 loop is CASSSKRGGRQETQYF. CDR3 nucleotide sequence: TGTGCCAGCAGCTCCAAGCGGGGGGGCCGTCAAGAGACCCAGTACTTC.

The chain combines TRBV30 with TRBJ1-1; 9 bases fit TRBD1. Germline V CDR1 and CDR2: GTSNPN, SVGIG (reference sequence). The CDR3 totals 15 residues. The V and J ends lost 1 base and 6 bases, in that order; junction bases with no gene match: 9. The CDR3 region has the DNA TGTGCCTGGAGTGGCTCAAAAGGGACAGGGTCTGAAGCTTTCTTT. It specifies CAWSGSKGTGSEAFF.

V gene TRBV11-3 combines with J gene TRBJ1-5; D is unresolved. This CDR3 is built from 14 residues. The germline V gene has CDR1 SGHNT and CDR2 YENEEA. V lost 3 bases to trimming and J lost 3 bases, with 9 bases between them. The CDR3 bases are TGTGCCAGCAGCTTGAGCGGTTTCAATCAGCCCCAGCATTTT. Protein sequence: CASSLSGFNQPQHF.

The rearrangement uses TRBV5-6 and TRBJ2-3; a weak D match, TRBD2 (5 bases). The CDR3 is made up of 16 amino acids. Trimming cost V 2 bases and J 7 bases, with 20 bases left between them. Germline-derived CDR1 and CDR2 are SGHDT and YYEEEE. This CDR3 reads CASSFRQRGLGNTQYF. In DNA form, the CDR3 reads TGTGCCAGCAGCTTTCGTCAGCGCGGGTTGGGGAATACGCAGTATTTT.

V usage is TRBV6-1 and J usage is TRBJ2-7, with TRBD1 matching over 7 bases. V was clipped by 6 bases and J by 0 bases; unmatched bases: 8. Germline-derived CDR1 and CDR2 are MNHNS and SASEGT. The CDR3 totals 15 residues. The CDR3, as DNA: TGTGCCAGCAGGTTAGGGACAGCCTACTCCTACGAGCAGTACTTC. Protein product: CASRLGTAYSYEQYF.

The chain joins TRBV28 to TRBJ2-3; D is unresolved. V was cut by 4 bases and J by 2 bases, with 7 bases left in between. The CDR3 is 13 amino acids. Germline V lookup: CDR1 MDHEN, CDR2 SYDVKM. DNA for the CDR3: TGTGCCAGCAGTTCAGACACCACAGATACGCAGTATTTT. Protein sequence: CASSSDTTDTQYF.

The V call is TRBV30, the J call TRBJ1-5, with D hard to call. Trimming removed 7 bases at V and 6 bases at J, with 19 bases between. The germline V gene encodes CDR1 GTSNPN and CDR2 SVGIG (reference sequence). CDR3 length equals 14 residues. The CDR3 region is CASRGSAWGQPQHF. The CDR3 DNA reads TGTGCCTCCCGAGGGTCGGCCTGGGGTCAGCCCCAGCATTTT. Using reference TRBV30 and TRBJ1-5 for the parts outside the CDR3, the full variable domain is SQTIHQWPATLVQPVGSPLSLECTVEGTSNPNLYWYRQAAGRGLQLLFYSVGIGQISSEVPQNLSASRPQDRQFILSSKKLLLSDSGFYLCASRGSAWGQPQHFGDGTRLSIL.

The J gene is TRBJ2-3, the V gene TRBV6-6; a weak D match, TRBD1 (5 bases). The germline gives CDR1 MNHNY, CDR2 SVGAGI (reference sequence). Trimming shortened V by 5 bases and J by 1 base, and 13 bases separated the two germline ends. The CDR3 spans 15 residues. The CDR3 spells CASSLRTQRTDTQYF. CDR3 DNA sequence: TGTGCCAGCAGTCTCCGGACACAACGCACAGATACGCAGTATTTT.

The rearrangement joins TRBV27 to TRBJ2-1; 12 bases align to TRBD1. V dropped 2 bases and J dropped 7; count of bases not matched to a gene: 3. Germline V gene lookup returns CDR1 MNHEY and CDR2 SMNVEV (reference sequence). The CDR3 is made up of 15 amino acids. CDR3 sequence: CASSLGTGGFNEQFF. The CDR3 bases are TGTGCCAGCAGTTTAGGGACAGGGGGCTTTAATGAGCAGTTCTTC.

Only one count was recorded for this clone. The genes are TRBV9 and TRBJ1-6; 7 bases map to TRBD1. CDR3 length: 15 amino acids. Germline V gene lookup returns CDR1 SGDLS and CDR2 YYNGEE. V lost 2 bases and J lost 9; bases outside the gene matches: 8. The CDR3 region is CASSVSGTDGSPLHF. As DNA, the CDR3 is TGTGCCAGCAGCGTCTCCGGGACAGACGGTTCACCCCTCCACTTT.

This chain uses TRBV18 with TRBJ1-3, with 10 nucleotides matching TRBD1. Germline V lookup: CDR1 KGHSH, CDR2 LQKENI. V lost 5 bases, J lost 0 bases, and 4 bases stayed unmatched. This CDR3 has 16 residues. The CDR3 DNA reads TGTGCCAGCTCAACGGGACAGGGGAGCTCTGGAAACACCATATATTTT. Its protein product is CASSTGQGSSGNTIYF.

The chain combines TRBV5-1 with TRBJ1-4; no definite D call. The CDR3 is 16 amino acids. Per germline, CDR1 SGHRS and CDR2 YFSETQ. Trimming left V 2 bases short and J 0 bases short, with 11 bases between. CDR3 loop: CASSLNGRATNEKLFF. The CDR3 coding sequence is TGCGCCAGCAGCTTAAACGGCCGGGCAACTAATGAAAAACTGTTTTTT. Variable domain in full (rest from reference TRBV5-1 and TRBJ1-4): KAGVTQTPRYLIKTRGQQVTLSCSPISGHRSVSWYQQTPGQGLQFLFEYFSETQRNKGNFPGRFSGRQFSNSRSEMNVSTLELGDSALYLCASSLNGRATNEKLFFGSGTQLSVL.

The chain uses TRBV5-6 and TRBJ2-2; 8 nucleotides match TRBD2. Trimming at V came to 4 bases and at J to 4 bases, leaving 9 bases not matched to a gene. The CDR3 totals 16 residues. Germline CDR1 SGHDT, CDR2 YYEEEE. CDR3 sequence reads: CASSLPGLELTGELFF. The CDR3 DNA follows: TGTGCCAGCAGCCTACCGGGACTAGAACTCACCGGGGAGCTGTTTTTT.

V gene TRBV29-1 combines with J gene TRBJ2-6; 7 bases are a match to TRBD2. This CDR3 region has 18 residues. V lost 4 bases, J lost 0 bases, and 12 bases stayed unmatched. The germline CDR1 and CDR2 sequences are SQVTM and ANQGSEA. The CDR3 loop is CSVVLATKRNSGANVLTF. DNA for the CDR3: TGCAGCGTTGTACTAGCGACAAAAAGAAACTCTGGGGCCAACGTCCTGACTTTC.

The V call is TRBV28, the J call TRBJ2-4; 7 bases match TRBD1. There are 15 residues in the CDR3. J gave up 0 bases and V 5 bases, and 4 bases lay outside the gene matches. In germline, CDR1 is MDHEN, CDR2 SYDVKM. In DNA, the CDR3 is TGTGCCAGCAGTGTAACAGGGGTAGCCAAAAACATTCAGTACTTC. Translation: CASSVTGVAKNIQYF. The whole variable domain, filled in from reference TRBV28 and TRBJ2-4, reads DVKVTQSSRYLVKRTGEKVFLECVQDMDHENMFWYRQDPGLGLRLIYFSYDVKMKEKGDIPEGYSVSREKKERFSLILESASTNQTSMYLCASSVTGVAKNIQYFGAGTRLSVL.

The sample holds one count of this clone. The chain links TRBV9 to TRBJ2-1; 10 bases agree with TRBD2. The CDR3 runs 17 residues. V was clipped by 3 bases and J by 4 bases; unmatched bases: 10. Germline V lookup: CDR1 SGDLS, CDR2 YYNGEE. The CDR3 DNA is TGTGCCAGCAGCGAGAGAATACTAGCGGGGACTTACAATGAGCAGTTCTTC. The encoded protein is CASSERILAGTYNEQFF.

The chain recombines TRBV28 with TRBJ1-1; D is possibly TRBD1 (5 bases). The germline V gene has CDR1 MDHEN and CDR2 SYDVKM. This CDR3 comprises 12 residues. Between the trimmed V and J ends, which lost 8 bases and 5 bases, there was a span of 12 bases. For the CDR3, the DNA is TGTGCCAGCGATTTGGGGGGGACTGAAGCTTTCTTT. This codes for CASDLGGTEAFF.

The chain couples TRBV5-1 to TRBJ1-2; D remains unclear. The CDR3 sequence is 16 residues long. V lost 0 bases and J 7 bases, leaving 19 bases between the germline ends. Per germline, CDR1 SGHRS and CDR2 YFSETQ. The CDR3 DNA reads TGCGCCAGCAGCTTGGAGTGGCGGGGAACGGTTGGTGGCTACACCTTC. It specifies CASSLEWRGTVGGYTF.

J is TRBJ1-2 and V is TRBV28; 8 positions match TRBD1. Germline CDR1 MDHEN, CDR2 SYDVKM. The CDR3 has 16 amino acids. The trim removed 0 bases at V and 4 bases at J, leaving 7 bases unmatched. The CDR3 region has the DNA TGTGCCAGCAGTTTATGGACAGGGGCTCTGGGCTATGGCTACACCTTC. As protein: CASSLWTGALGYGYTF.

The rearrangement links TRBV11-2 to TRBJ1-5; 7 nucleotides match TRBD1. The CDR3 loop spans 16 amino acids. The germline V gene encodes CDR1 SGHAT and CDR2 FQNNGV. Trimming cost V 5 bases and J 6 bases; bases outside gene matches: 13. The CDR3 DNA follows: TGTGCCAGCAGCGCGCGGGGTAGGGGGCGATTTCAGCCCCAGCATTTT. It is translated as CASSARGRGRFQPQHF.

The rearrangement links TRBV29-1 to TRBJ1-2, with 10 bases matching TRBD1. The length of the CDR3 is 14 residues. Germline V CDR1 and CDR2: SQVTM, ANQGSEA. The trim removed 7 bases at V and 3 bases at J, leaving 8 bases unmatched. CDR3: CSAADRGGYYGYTF. CDR3 DNA sequence: TGCAGCGCAGCGGACAGGGGGGGGTACTATGGCTACACCTTC.

V usage is TRBV5-4 and J usage is TRBJ2-1; 8 positions agree with TRBD2. Germline trimming cut 2 bases from V and 8 bases from J; bases unmatched to any gene: 15. Germline values: CDR1 SGHNT, CDR2 YYREEE (reference sequence). The CDR3 sequence is 17 residues long. The CDR3 DNA is TGTGCCAGCAGCTTCTCCTTCTCGCGGGGGGCCGGGTATGAGCAGTTCTTC. This encodes CASSFSFSRGAGYEQFF.